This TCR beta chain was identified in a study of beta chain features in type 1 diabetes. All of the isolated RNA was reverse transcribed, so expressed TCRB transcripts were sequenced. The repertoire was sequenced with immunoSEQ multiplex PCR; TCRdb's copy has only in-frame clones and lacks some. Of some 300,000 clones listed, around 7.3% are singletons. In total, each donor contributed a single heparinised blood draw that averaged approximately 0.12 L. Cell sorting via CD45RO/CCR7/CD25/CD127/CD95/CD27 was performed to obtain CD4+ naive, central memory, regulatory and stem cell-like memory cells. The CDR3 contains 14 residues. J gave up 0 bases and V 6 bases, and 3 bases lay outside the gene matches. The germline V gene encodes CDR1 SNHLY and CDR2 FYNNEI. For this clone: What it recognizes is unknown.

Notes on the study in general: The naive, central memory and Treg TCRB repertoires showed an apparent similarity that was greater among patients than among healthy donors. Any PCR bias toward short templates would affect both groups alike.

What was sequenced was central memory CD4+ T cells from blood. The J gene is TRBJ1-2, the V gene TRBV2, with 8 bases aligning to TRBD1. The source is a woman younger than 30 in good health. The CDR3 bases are TGTGCCAGCAGGCGACAGGGGACTAACTATGGCTACACCTTC. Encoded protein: CASRRQGTNYGYTF.